A single sample gave rise to the 26 T cell receptor beta chains below, sequenced in a study of T cells in Graves' hyperthyroidism and ophthalmopathy. TCR beta CDR3 sequences were amplified from RNA transcripts. An initial round of RT-PCR targeting the TCR CDR3 relied on the HTBI primer set. TCRdb used MiXCR to reprocess the multiplex PCR reads, holding one entry per CDR3 protein. Of roughly 700,000 distinct CDR3 sequences listed, around 16% are singletons. Sequencing was carried out using blood. These receptors were obtained from a man aged 50 to 59 with Graves' hyperthyroidism.

This clonotype was recorded at least ten times. V and J are TRBV2 and TRBJ2-7; 8 bases match TRBD1. Looked up from germline, CDR1 is SNHLY and CDR2 is FYNNEI. The trim removed 6 bases at V and 6 bases at J, leaving 4 bases unmatched. The CDR3 is made up of 12 amino acids. CDR3 DNA sequence: TGTGCCAGCAGGAACACAGGGGGCGAGCAGTACTTC. This encodes CASRNTGGEQYF.

The V call is TRBV14, the J call TRBJ1-1, with D perhaps TRBD1 (5 bases). In germline, CDR1 is SGHDN, CDR2 FVKESK. The CDR3 has 13 residues. Deletions cut 3 bases from V and 5 bases from J, with 10 bases between. The CDR3 is CASSHRGGTEAFF. CDR3 sequence (DNA): TGTGCCAGCAGCCACCGCGGGGGTACTGAAGCTTTCTTT.

This clonotype appeared many times. V is TRBV2 and J is TRBJ1-2; D unclear. The CDR3 length is 12 residues. CDR1 and CDR2 (germline): SNHLY, FYNNEI. V was clipped by 3 bases and J by 4 bases, with 6 bases between them. CDR3 nucleotide sequence: TGTGCCAGCAGTGAGGGGAGCTATGGCTACACCTTC. This gives the protein CASSEGSYGYTF.

The table lists this clonotype with a few counts. The rearrangement links TRBV14 to TRBJ1-5, with 9 bases that match TRBD1. Germline-derived CDR1 and CDR2 are SGHDN and FVKESK. Unmatched junction bases numbered 13, after V lost 0 bases and J lost 7 bases. CDR3 length equals 18 residues. As DNA, the CDR3 is TGTGCCAGCAGCCAAGATTCGTACAGGGGGCGTGCTCGCCAGCCCCAGCATTTT. Translating gives CASSQDSYRGRARQPQHF.

This clonotype occurred many times. The rearrangement uses TRBV14 and TRBJ1-1; D might be TRBD1 (6 bases). The CDR3 runs 13 residues. Germline-derived CDR1 and CDR2 are SGHDN and FVKESK. V was pared by 3 bases and J by 5 bases, with 10 bases between. CDR3 DNA sequence: TGTGCCAGCAGCCAGCAGGGGAGGACTGAAGCTTTCTTT. Protein sequence: CASSQQGRTEAFF.

In this sample, this clonotype turned up a few times. The chain has TRBV29-1 and TRBJ1-2, with 9 bases that match TRBD1. This CDR3 comprises 13 residues. Germline CDR1 is SQVTM and CDR2 is ANQGSEA. V was pared by 7 bases and J by 7 bases, with 10 bases of the junction left unmatched. The CDR3 here is CSADVGQGIGYTF. In DNA, the CDR3 is TGCAGCGCCGATGTGGGACAGGGCATTGGCTACACCTTC.

The V gene is TRBV28, the J gene TRBJ2-3; D may be TRBD2 (6 bases). This CDR3 comprises 15 residues. V was cut by 6 bases and J by 0 bases, with 13 bases left in between. CDR1 and CDR2 from the germline V gene are MDHEN and SYDVKM. In DNA form, the CDR3 reads TGTGCCAGCAGCGACGGGGGTACTAGCACAGATACGCAGTATTTT. As protein: CASSDGGTSTDTQYF.

This clonotype was detected only a few times. The chain has TRBV13 and TRBJ2-7, with 13 bases fitting TRBD2. Germline CDR1 reads PRHDT; CDR2 reads FYEKMQ (reference sequence). J gave up 7 bases and V 4 bases, and 7 bases lay outside the gene matches. The CDR3 has 15 amino acids. The CDR3 sequence is CASSSLLAGGPEQYF. The CDR3 DNA reads as TGTGCCAGCAGCTCGTTACTAGCGGGAGGGCCGGAGCAGTACTTC.

This clonotype has just a few counts. The V and J genes are TRBV19 and TRBJ2-1; 11 bases align to TRBD2. Germline CDR1 LNHDA, CDR2 SQIVND (reference sequence). The CDR3 runs 16 residues. J gave up 10 bases and V 3 bases, and 11 bases lay outside the gene matches. CDR3 region: CASSMGSGRVRGEQFF. DNA of the CDR3: TGTGCCAGTAGTATGGGTAGCGGGAGGGTAAGAGGCGAGCAGTTCTTC.

The V call is TRBV2, the J call TRBJ1-1; TRBD1 aligns across 9 bases. V shed 3 bases and J 3 bases; nucleotides not matched to a gene: 5. The CDR3 totals 15 residues. Germline-derived CDR1 and CDR2 are SNHLY and FYNNEI. CDR3 in amino acids: CASSDWDREDTEAFF. CDR3 nucleotides: TGTGCCAGCAGTGACTGGGACAGGGAGGACACTGAAGCTTTCTTT.

This clonotype was observed once. The chain joins TRBV28 to TRBJ2-1, with 12 bases matching TRBD2. V was clipped by 7 bases and J by 8 bases; unmatched bases: 12. CDR3 length equals 16 residues. The germline V gene has CDR1 MDHEN and CDR2 SYDVKM. CDR3 in DNA: TGTGCCAGCACTGATCTAGCGGGAGGGCCTGGGGATGAGCAGTTCTTC. Amino acid sequence: CASTDLAGGPGDEQFF.

This clonotype was seen repeatedly, ten times or more. The V gene is TRBV10-1, the J gene TRBJ2-5; 8 bases match TRBD1. The V gene end was trimmed by 4 bases and the J gene end by 2 bases; junction bases not matched to a gene: 3. Looked up from germline, CDR1 is WNHNN and CDR2 is SYGVQD (reference sequence). The CDR3 has 14 residues. CDR3 region: CASSGTGPQETQYF. Here the CDR3 DNA reads TGCGCCAGCAGTGGGACAGGGCCGCAAGAGACCCAGTACTTC.

This clonotype was observed a handful of times. V is TRBV19 and J is TRBJ2-7; D gene uncertain. V was cut by 5 bases and J by 0 bases, with 17 bases left in between. CDR1 is LNHDA, CDR2 SQIVND, per germline (reference sequence). The CDR3 contains 16 residues. This chain's CDR3 is CASSFTADDLSYEQYF. In DNA form, the CDR3 reads TGTGCCAGTAGTTTTACTGCGGACGATCTCTCCTACGAGCAGTACTTC.

V gene TRBV4-1 combines with J gene TRBJ1-2; a possible D gene is TRBD1 (6 bases). Germline lookup yields CDR1 MGHRA and CDR2 YSYEKL. Trimming left V 3 bases short and J 8 bases short, with 10 bases between. The CDR3 loop spans 12 amino acids. CDR3 region: CASSHPGDGYTF. The DNA of the CDR3 is TGCGCCAGCAGCCACCCAGGGGACGGCTACACCTTC.

This clonotype showed up many times. This rearrangement joins TRBV20-1 to TRBJ1-1; 8 nucleotides match TRBD1. Trimming took 5 bases from V and 3 from J; bases not matched to a gene: 11. Germline V gene data show CDR1 as DFQATT and CDR2 as SNEGSKA (reference sequence). This CDR3 contains 15 residues. The CDR3 here is CSAPSGQGVDTEAFF. CDR3 coding DNA: TGCAGTGCTCCCTCCGGACAGGGAGTCGACACTGAAGCTTTCTTT.

This clonotype was picked up many times. The chain joins TRBV5-1 to TRBJ2-5, with 7 positions matching TRBD1. V shed 3 bases and J 4 bases; nucleotides not matched to a gene: 3. Looked up from germline, CDR1 is SGHRS and CDR2 is YFSETQ. The CDR3 covers 13 residues. CDR3 in amino acids: CASSSTGAETQYF. As DNA, the CDR3 is TGCGCCAGCAGCTCAACAGGGGCAGAGACCCAGTACTTC.

This clonotype was detected ten times or more. The rearrangement uses TRBV6-2 or TRBV6-3 and TRBJ2-7; D call uncertain. This CDR3 contains 14 residues. Germline V gene lookup returns CDR1 MNHEY and CDR2 SVGEGT. V dropped 1 base and J dropped 3 bases, with 10 bases sitting between them. The DNA of the CDR3 is TGTGCCAGCAGTTACTTCGCTAGTTTCTACGAGCAGTACTTC. Translating it yields CASSYFASFYEQYF.

This clonotype has just a few counts. V and J are TRBV10-1 and TRBJ2-2; D call uncertain. The CDR3 contains 13 residues. Germline CDR1 reads WNHNN; CDR2 reads SYGVQD (reference sequence). The germline V and J ends were trimmed by 4 bases and 2 bases, with 5 bases remaining between them. The CDR3 here is CASSVYNTGELFF. CDR3 DNA sequence: TGCGCCAGCAGTGTATACAACACCGGGGAGCTGTTTTTT.

V gene TRBV6-1 combines with J gene TRBJ2-3, with 9 bases identical to TRBD2. The junction had 8 bases not matched to a gene; V was cut back by 5 bases and J by 2 bases. CDR1 and CDR2 from the germline V gene are MNHNS and SASEGT. The CDR3 extends over 16 amino acids. This CDR3 reads CASSHAGGEDTDTQYF. The CDR3 region has the DNA TGTGCCAGCAGTCATGCGGGGGGGGAGGACACAGATACGCAGTATTTT.

A note on this clonotype: A much larger clone lies one base from this, so it may be a read error. V gene TRBV7-9 combines with J gene TRBJ2-1, with TRBD2 matching over 8 bases. Germline V gives CDR1 SEHNR, CDR2 FQNEAQ (reference sequence). The CDR3 has 14 amino acids. The CDR3 coding sequence is TGTGCCAGCAGATTAGCGGGGTCTATGGATGAGCAGTTCTTC. Protein sequence: CASRLAGSMDEQFF. Full variable domain (rest looked up from reference TRBV7-9 and TRBJ2-1): DTGVSQNPRHKITKRGQNVTFRCDPISEHNRLYWYRQTLGQGPEFLTYFQNEAQLEKSRLLSDRFSAERPKGSFSTLEIQRTEQGDSAMYLCASRLAGSMDEQFFGPGTRLTVL.

This clonotype was found a few times. The CDR3 DNA sequence: TGTGCCAGCAGTTACTCGAGATCCGGCGGGAGTTCCTACGAGCAGTACTTC. It yields the protein CASSYSRSGGSSYEQYF. This chain joins TRBV6-2 or TRBV6-3 and TRBJ2-7; 7 bases line up with TRBD2. V lost 0 bases and J lost 1; bases outside the gene matches: 9. Germline CDR1 MNHEY, CDR2 SVGEGT. This CDR3 comprises 17 residues.

Remarks on this clonotype: A read error may be the cause here, since a much bigger clone is one base away. V and J are TRBV30 and TRBJ1-4; possibly TRBD1 for D (5 bases). V lost 3 bases to trimming and J lost 7 bases, with 18 bases between them. The CDR3 consists of 15 residues. The V gene's germline CDR1 is GTSNPN and CDR2 SVGIG (reference sequence). The CDR3 sequence is CAWREAGLYGEKLFF. CDR3 in DNA: TGTGCCTGGAGAGAAGCAGGGTTGTATGGTGAAAAACTGTTTTTT.

This clonotype has at least ten counts. The rearrangement uses TRBV7-3 and TRBJ2-1; 9 bases line up with TRBD2. From germline, CDR1 is SGHTA and CDR2 FQGTGA. There are 20 residues in the CDR3. With 5 bases clipped from V and 3 bases from J, the junction kept 20 bases outside the gene matches. The CDR3 DNA follows: TGTGCCAGCAGCCCAAAGGGGGAGGCGGGAGGGCGAAATTTCTACAATGAGCAGTTCTTC. Its translation is CASSPKGEAGGRNFYNEQFF. Complete variable domain (other parts from reference TRBV7-3 and TRBJ2-1): GAGVSQTPSNKVTEKGKYVELRCDPISGHTALYWYRQSLGQGPEFLIYFQGTGAADDSGLPNDRFFAVRPEGSVSTLKIQRTERGDSAVYLCASSPKGEAGGRNFYNEQFFGPGTRLTVL.

The gene calls are TRBV9 and TRBJ2-2; a possible D gene is TRBD2 (5 bases). Germline CDR1 is SGDLS and CDR2 is YYNGEE. Trimming pared 2 bases from V and 6 bases from J, leaving 11 bases between. This CDR3 is 14 amino acids long. This CDR3 reads CASSVSGYAGELFF. Written as DNA, the CDR3 is TGTGCCAGCAGCGTTTCGGGATACGCCGGGGAGCTGTTTTTT.

This clonotype has just a few counts. The chain employs TRBV19 and TRBJ2-2; 7 bases fit TRBD2. Germline-derived CDR1 and CDR2 are LNHDA and SQIVND (reference sequence). The CDR3 has 14 amino acids. V lost 6 bases and J lost 13; bases outside the gene matches: 14. The CDR3 bases are TGTGCCAGTAGGCTATTCACGGGAGGCGGAGGGCTGTTTTTT. Its translation: CASRLFTGGGGLFF.

In this sample, this clonotype turned up many times. The CDR3 bases are TGTGCCTGGCGGGGAGGAAGGACTGAAGCTTTCTTT. Translated, it gives CAWRGGRTEAFF. The chain recombines TRBV30 with TRBJ1-1; no clear D. CDR3 length: 12 amino acids. The germline gives CDR1 GTSNPN, CDR2 SVGIG (reference sequence). With 5 bases removed from V and 5 bases from J, the gap between germline ends came to 12 bases.